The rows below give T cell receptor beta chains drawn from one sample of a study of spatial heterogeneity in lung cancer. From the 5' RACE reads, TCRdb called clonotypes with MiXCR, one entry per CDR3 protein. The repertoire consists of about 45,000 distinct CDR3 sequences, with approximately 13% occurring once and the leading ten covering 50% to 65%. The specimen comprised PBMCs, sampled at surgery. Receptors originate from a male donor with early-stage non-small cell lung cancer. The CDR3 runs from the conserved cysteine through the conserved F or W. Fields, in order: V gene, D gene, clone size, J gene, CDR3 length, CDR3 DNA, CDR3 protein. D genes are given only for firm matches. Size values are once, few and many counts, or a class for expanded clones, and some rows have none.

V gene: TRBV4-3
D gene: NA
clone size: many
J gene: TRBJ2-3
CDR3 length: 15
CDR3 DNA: TGCGCCAGCAGCCTAGGGACCTTAAGCACAGATACGCAGTATTTT
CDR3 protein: CASSLGTLSTDTQYF

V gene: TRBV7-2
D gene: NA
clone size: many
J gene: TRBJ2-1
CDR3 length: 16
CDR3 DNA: TGTGCCAGCAGCTTAGATAACAGGGCTATTCACAATGAGCAGTTCTTC
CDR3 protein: CASSLDNRAIHNEQFF

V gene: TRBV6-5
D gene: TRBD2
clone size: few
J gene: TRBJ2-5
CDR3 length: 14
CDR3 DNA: TGTGCCAGCATTCCACTAGCGGGAGTTGAGACCCAGTACTTC
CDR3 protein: CASIPLAGVETQYF

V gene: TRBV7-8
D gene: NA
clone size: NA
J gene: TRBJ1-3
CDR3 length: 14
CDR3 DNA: TGTGCCAGCAGCTTACGGGGAACTGGAAACACCATATATTTT
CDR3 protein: CASSLRGTGNTIYF

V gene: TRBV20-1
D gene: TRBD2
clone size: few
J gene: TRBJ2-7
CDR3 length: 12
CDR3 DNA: TGCAGTGCTCAGCGGGAGGGCTACGAGCAGTACTTC
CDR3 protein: CSAQREGYEQYF

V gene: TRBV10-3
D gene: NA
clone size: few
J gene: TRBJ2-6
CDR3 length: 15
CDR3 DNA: TGTGCCATCAGCGCGCCGGGCTCTGGGGCCAACGTCCTGACTTTC
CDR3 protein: CAISAPGSGANVLTF

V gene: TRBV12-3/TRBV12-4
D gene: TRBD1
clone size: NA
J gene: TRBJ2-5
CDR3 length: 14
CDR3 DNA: TGTGCCAGCAGTTTATTACAGGGGGTAGAGACCCAGTACTTC
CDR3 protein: CASSLLQGVETQYF

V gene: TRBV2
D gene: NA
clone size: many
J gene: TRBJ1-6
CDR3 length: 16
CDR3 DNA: TGTGCCAGCAGTAGACAGCCGAGCTCCTATAATTCACCCCTCCACTTT
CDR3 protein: CASSRQPSSYNSPLHF

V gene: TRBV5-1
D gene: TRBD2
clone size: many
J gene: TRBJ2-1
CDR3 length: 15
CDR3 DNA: TGCGCCAGCAGCTTGGGGACTAGAAGCGACAATGAGCAGTTCTTC
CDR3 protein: CASSLGTRSDNEQFF

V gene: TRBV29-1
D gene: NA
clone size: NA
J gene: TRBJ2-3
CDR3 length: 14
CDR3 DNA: TGCAGCACCCCCGGGGGTTGGGGCACAGATACGCAGTATTTT
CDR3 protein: CSTPGGWGTDTQYF

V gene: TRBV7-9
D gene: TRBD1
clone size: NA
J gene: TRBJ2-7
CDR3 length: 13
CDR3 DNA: TGTGCCAGCAGCGCATGGACAGGGACCGAGCAGTACTTC
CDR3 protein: CASSAWTGTEQYF

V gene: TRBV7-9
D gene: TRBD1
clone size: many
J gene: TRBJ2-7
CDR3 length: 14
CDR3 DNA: TGTGCCAGCAGCTTGACAGGGGTTACCTACGAGCAGTACTTC
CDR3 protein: CASSLTGVTYEQYF

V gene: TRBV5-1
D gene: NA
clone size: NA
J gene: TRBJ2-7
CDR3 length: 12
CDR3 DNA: TGCGCCAGCAGCTTTAACAGCTACGAGCAGTACTTC
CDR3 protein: CASSFNSYEQYF

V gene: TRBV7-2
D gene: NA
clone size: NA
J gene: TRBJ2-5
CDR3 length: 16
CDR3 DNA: TGTGCCAGCAGCTCTCTCCTAGGGGGACCTCAAGAGACCCAGTACTTC
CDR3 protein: CASSSLLGGPQETQYF

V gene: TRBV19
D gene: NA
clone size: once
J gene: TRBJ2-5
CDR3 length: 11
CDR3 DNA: TGTGCCAGTAGCACAGGGAAGACCCAGTACTTC
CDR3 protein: CASSTGKTQYF

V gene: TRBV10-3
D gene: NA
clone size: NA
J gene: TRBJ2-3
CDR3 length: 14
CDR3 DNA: TGTGCCATCAGTGATTCCCGAGCGCAAGATACGCAGTATTTT
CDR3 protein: CAISDSRAQDTQYF

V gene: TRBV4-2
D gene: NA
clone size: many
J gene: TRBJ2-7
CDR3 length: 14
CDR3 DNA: TGTGCCAGCAGCCACTTGGGCAGGGGCCACGAGCAGTACTTC
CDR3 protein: CASSHLGRGHEQYF

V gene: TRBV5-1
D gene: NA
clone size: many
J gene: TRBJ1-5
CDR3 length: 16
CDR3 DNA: TGCGCCAGCAGCTTGCGCCCGGGACCGAGCAATCAGCCCCAGCATTTT
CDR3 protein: CASSLRPGPSNQPQHF

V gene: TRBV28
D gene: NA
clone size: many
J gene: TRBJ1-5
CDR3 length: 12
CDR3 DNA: TGTGCCAGCACGGCCGGCAATCAGCCCCAGCATTTT
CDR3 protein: CASTAGNQPQHF

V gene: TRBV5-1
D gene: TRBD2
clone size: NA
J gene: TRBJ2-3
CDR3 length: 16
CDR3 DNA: TGCGCCAGCAGCTTAGCAGGCGGGAGTTACACAGATACGCAGTATTTT
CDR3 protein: CASSLAGGSYTDTQYF

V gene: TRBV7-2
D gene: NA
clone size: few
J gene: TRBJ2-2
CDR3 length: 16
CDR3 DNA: TGTGCCAGCAGCTTAGCGTCACCCCCGAACACCGGGGAGCTGTTTTTT
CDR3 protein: CASSLASPPNTGELFF

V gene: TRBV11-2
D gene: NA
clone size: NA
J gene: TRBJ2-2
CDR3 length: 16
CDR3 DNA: TGTGCCAGCAGCTTAGTACCTAGCCGGAACACCGGGGAGCTGTTTTTT
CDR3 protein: CASSLVPSRNTGELFF

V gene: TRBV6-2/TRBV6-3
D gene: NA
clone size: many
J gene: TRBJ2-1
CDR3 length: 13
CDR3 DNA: TGTGCCACCCGGAGGATGGGGCCCGGAGAGCAGTTCTTC
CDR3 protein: CATRRMGPGEQFF

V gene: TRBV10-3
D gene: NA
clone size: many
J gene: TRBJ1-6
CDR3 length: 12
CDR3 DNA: TGTGCCATCAGAGGACTGGGTTCACCCCTCCACTTT
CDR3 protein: CAIRGLGSPLHF

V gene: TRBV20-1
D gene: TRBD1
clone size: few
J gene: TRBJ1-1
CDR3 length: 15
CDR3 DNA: TGCAGTGCTAGAGTTACTGGGACAGGGAACACTGAAGCTTTCTTT
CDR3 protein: CSARVTGTGNTEAFF

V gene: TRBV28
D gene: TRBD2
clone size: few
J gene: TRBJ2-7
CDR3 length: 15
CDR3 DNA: TGTGCCAGCAGTTTATGGGGACTAGCGGCTTACGAGCAGTACTTC
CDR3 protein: CASSLWGLAAYEQYF

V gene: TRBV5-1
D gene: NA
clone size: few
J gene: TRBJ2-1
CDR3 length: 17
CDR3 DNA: TGCGCCAGCAGCTCCTTCGTTTCAAGGGGCTTCTACAATGAGCAGTTCTTC
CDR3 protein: CASSSFVSRGFYNEQFF

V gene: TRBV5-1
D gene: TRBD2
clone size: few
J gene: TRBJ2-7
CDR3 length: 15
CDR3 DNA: TGCGCCAGCAGCTCTCGGACTAGCGGCCCCTACGAGCAGTACTTC
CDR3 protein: CASSSRTSGPYEQYF

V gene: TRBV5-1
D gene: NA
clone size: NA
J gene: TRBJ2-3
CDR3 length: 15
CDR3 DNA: TGCGCCAGCAGCCAACTAGGAGAAACCACAGATACGCAGTATTTT
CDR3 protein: CASSQLGETTDTQYF

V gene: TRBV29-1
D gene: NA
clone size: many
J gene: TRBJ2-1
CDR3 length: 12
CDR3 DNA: TGCAGCGTGAACCTTATTGGGGATGAGCAGTTCTTC
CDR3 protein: CSVNLIGDEQFF